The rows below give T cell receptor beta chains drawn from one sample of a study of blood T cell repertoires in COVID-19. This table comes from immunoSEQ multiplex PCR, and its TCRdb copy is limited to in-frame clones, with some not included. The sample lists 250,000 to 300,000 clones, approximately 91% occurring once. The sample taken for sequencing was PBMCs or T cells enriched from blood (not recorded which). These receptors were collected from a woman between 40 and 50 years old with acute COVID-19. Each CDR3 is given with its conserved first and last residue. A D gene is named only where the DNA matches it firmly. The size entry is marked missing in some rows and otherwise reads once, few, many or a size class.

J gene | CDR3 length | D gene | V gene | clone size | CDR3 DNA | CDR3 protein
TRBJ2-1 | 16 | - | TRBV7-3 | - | TGTGCCAGCAGCGCGCAACCTCCAGGGTATGGAGATGAGCAGTTCTTC | CASSAQPPGYGDEQFF
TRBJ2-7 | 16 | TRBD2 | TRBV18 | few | TGTGCCAGCTCACCACGGAGCGGGAGGGCCTCCTACGAGCAGTACTTC | CASSPRSGRASYEQYF
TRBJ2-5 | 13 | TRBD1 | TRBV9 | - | TGTGCCAGCGCCCAGGGGGCAGTGGAGACCCAGTACTTC | CASAQGAVETQYF
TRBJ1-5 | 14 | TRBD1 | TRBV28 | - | TGTGCCAGCAGAGCGACAGGGACGGGTCAGCCCCAGCATTTT | CASRATGTGQPQHF
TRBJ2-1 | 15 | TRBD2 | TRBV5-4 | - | TGTGCCAGCAGCTCAACTAGCGGGGGATTCAATGAGCAGTTCTTC | CASSSTSGGFNEQFF
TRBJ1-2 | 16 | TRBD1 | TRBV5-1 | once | TGCGCCAGCAGGCCCGACAGGGGGTCAGGTTCGGGATTCTACACCTTC | CASRPDRGSGSGFYTF
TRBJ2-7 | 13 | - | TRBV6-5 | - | TGTGCCAGCAGCTACCGGTCATCGGGGGAGCAGTACTTC | CASSYRSSGEQYF
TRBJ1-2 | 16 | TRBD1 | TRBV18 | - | TGTGCCAGCTCACCCCCCGAGACAGGGGGGAACTATGGCTACACCTTC | CASSPPETGGNYGYTF
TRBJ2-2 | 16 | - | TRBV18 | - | TGTGCCAGCTCACCAAGAGGTGCCGCTAACACCGGGGAGCTGTTTTTT | CASSPRGAANTGELFF
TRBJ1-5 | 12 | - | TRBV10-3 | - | TGTGCCATCAGCATGGACAGTCAGCCCCAGCATTTT | CAISMDSQPQHF
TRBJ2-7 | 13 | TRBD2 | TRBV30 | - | TGTGCCTACAAGCGGGAAAACCTCTACGAGCAGTACTTC | CAYKRENLYEQYF
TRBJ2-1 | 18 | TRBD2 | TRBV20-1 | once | TGCAGTGCTAGTCTCCGACTAGCGAGAACTGGAACCTACAATGAGCAGTTCTTC | CSASLRLARTGTYNEQFF
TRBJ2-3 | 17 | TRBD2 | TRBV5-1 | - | TGCGCCAGCAGCCCGCCGGCTAGCGGGGGGGCTGGAGATACGCAGTATTTT | CASSPPASGGAGDTQYF
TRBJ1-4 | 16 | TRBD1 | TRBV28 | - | TGTGCCAGCAGGACGGACAGGGGCTCGCCTAATGAAAAACTGTTTTTT | CASRTDRGSPNEKLFF
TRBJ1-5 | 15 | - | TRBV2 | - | TGTGCCAGCAGTGGTCAGATAGCTTCAGTTCAGCCCCAGCATTTT | CASSGQIASVQPQHF
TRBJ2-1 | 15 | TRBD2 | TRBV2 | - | TGTGCCAGCAGTGTCGGGACTAGCGCAAACAATGAGCAGTTCTTC | CASSVGTSANNEQFF
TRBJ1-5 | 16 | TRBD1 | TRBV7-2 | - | TGTGCCAGCAGCTTAGATGGGACAGGGGTCGGACAGCCCCAGCATTTT | CASSLDGTGVGQPQHF
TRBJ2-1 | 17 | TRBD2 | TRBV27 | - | TGTGCCAGCAGCCAAGCGCCGACGGGGGGGGGCCTTGGTGAGCAGTTCTTC | CASSQAPTGGGLGEQFF
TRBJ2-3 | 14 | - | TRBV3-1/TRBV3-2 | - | TGTGCCAGCAGCCACGCTGGGGCGACAGATACGCAGTATTTT | CASSHAGATDTQYF
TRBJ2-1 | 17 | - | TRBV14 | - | TGTGCCAGCAGCCCCCTGCTGGGGCTTGGGGGGGGCGGTGAGCAGTTCTTC | CASSPLLGLGGGGEQFF
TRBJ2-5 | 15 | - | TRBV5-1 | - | TGCGCCAGCAGCTTGCGTCAGGGGCGTCGGGAGACCCAGTACTTC | CASSLRQGRRETQYF
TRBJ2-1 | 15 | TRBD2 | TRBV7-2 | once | TGTGCCAGCAGCTTAGCGCGGGGCGGGGGCAATGAGCAGTTCTTC | CASSLARGGGNEQFF
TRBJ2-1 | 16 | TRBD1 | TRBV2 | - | TGTGCCAGCAGCAGAGGACAGGGGAGGACCTACAATGAGCAGTTCTTC | CASSRGQGRTYNEQFF
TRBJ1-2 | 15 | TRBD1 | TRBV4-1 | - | TGCGCCAGCAGCCAAGCTGGACAGGTCAGGAATGGCTACACCTTC | CASSQAGQVRNGYTF
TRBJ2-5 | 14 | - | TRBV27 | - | TGTGCCAGCAGTTATGCCCAGTCCCAAGAGACCCAGTACTTC | CASSYAQSQETQYF
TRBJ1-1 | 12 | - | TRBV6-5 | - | TGTGCCAGCAGCCAGGGGAAGACTGAAGCTTTCTTT | CASSQGKTEAFF
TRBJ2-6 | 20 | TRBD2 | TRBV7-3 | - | TGTGCCAGCAGCTTAACGGACGGGGGGGAAACTTATACAAGGGCCAACGTCCTGACTTTC | CASSLTDGGETYTRANVLTF
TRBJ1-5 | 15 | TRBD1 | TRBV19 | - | TGTGCCAGTAGTAGCCAGGGGGCTGGCAATCAGCCCCAGCATTTT | CASSSQGAGNQPQHF
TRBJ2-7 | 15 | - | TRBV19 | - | TGTGCCAGTAGTTCCCCCGGGACTTACACCTACGAGCAGTACTTC | CASSSPGTYTYEQYF
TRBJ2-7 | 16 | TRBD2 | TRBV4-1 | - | TGCGCCAGCAGCCCGGGACTAGCGGGAGCTAGCTACGAGCAGTACTTC | CASSPGLAGASYEQYF
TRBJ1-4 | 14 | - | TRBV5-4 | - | TGTGCCAGCAGCGTTGACAGTTCTAATGAAAAACTGTTTTTT | CASSVDSSNEKLFF
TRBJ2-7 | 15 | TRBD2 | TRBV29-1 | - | TGCAGCGTTGAAGATCGGACTAGCGGAACCTACGAGCAGTACTTC | CSVEDRTSGTYEQYF
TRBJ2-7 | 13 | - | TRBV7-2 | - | TGTGCCAGCAGTCCCGGACAAACTGGCGAGCAGTACTTC | CASSPGQTGEQYF
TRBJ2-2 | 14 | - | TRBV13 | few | TGTGCCAGCAGCTTAGTAGCGGTCGCCGGGGAGCTGTTTTTT | CASSLVAVAGELFF
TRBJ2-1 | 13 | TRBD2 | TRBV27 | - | TGTGCCAGCAGGGAACTAGCGTACAATGAGCAGTTCTTC | CASRELAYNEQFF
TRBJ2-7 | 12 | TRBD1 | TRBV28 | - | TGTGCCAGCAGTCCAGGGGGCGGCGAGCAGTACTTC | CASSPGGGEQYF
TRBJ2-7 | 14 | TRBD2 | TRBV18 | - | TGTGCCAGCTCATCCCCTGCGGGAGCCTACGAGCAGTACTTC | CASSSPAGAYEQYF
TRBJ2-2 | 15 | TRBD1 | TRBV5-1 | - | TGCGCCACAAATACGGGGACAGGGAACACCGGGGAGCTGTTTTTT | CATNTGTGNTGELFF
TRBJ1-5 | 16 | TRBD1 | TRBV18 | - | TGTGCCAGCTCAAGGACAGGGGCCGATAGCAATCAGCCCCAGCATTTT | CASSRTGADSNQPQHF
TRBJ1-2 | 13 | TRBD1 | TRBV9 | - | TGTGCCAGCAGCGCGACGGACAGGGACGGCTACACCTTC | CASSATDRDGYTF
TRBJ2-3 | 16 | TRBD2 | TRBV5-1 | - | TGCGCCAGCAGCCTGACTAGCGGGGGGCGCACAGATACGCTGTATTTT | CASSLTSGGRTDTLYF
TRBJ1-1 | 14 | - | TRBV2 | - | TGTGCCAGCAGTGATACAGGGATGAACACTGAAGCTTTCTTT | CASSDTGMNTEAFF
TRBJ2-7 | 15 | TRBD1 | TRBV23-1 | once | TGCGCCAGCGGACTCCGGGACAGGGGGCTCGACGAGCAGTACTTC | CASGLRDRGLDEQYF
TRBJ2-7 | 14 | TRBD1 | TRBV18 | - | TGTGCCAGCTCCGCCGGGACAGGATCTTACGAGCAGTACTTC | CASSAGTGSYEQYF
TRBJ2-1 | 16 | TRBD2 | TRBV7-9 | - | TGTGCCAGCAGCTCGCTAGCGGGAAGTGCCTACAATGAGCAGTTCTTC | CASSSLAGSAYNEQFF